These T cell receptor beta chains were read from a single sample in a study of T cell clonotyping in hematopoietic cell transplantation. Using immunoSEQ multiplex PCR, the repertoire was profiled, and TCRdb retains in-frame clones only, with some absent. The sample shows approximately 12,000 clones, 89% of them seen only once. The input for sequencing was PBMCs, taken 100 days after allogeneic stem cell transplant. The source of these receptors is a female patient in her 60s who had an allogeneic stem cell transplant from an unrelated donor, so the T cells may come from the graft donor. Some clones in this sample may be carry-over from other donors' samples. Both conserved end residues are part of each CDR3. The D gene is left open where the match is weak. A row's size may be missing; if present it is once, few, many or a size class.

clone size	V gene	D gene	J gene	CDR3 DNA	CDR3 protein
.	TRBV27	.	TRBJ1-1	TGTGCCAGCAGTTCACTAGACTGGCCGAAGAACACTGAAGCTTTCTTT	CASSSLDWPKNTEAFF
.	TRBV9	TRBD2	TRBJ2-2	TGTGCCAGCAGCCCCCAACGACTAGCGACAATGACCGGGGAGCTGTTTTTT	CASSPQRLATMTGELFF
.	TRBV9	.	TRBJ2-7	TGTGCCAGCGGGACGGGACACTACGAGCAGTACTTC	CASGTGHYEQYF
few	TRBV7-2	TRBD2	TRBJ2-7	TGTGCCAGCAGCTCCGGGACTATAAAAGAGCAGTACTTC	CASSSGTIKEQYF
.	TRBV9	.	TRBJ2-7	TGTGCCAGCAGCGTAGCCCGGGACCCAACCTACGAGCAGTACTTC	CASSVARDPTYEQYF
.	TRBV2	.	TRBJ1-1	TGTGCCAGCAGTGAAGGACTTGAAGCTTTCTTT	CASSEGLEAFF
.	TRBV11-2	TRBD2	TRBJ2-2	TGTGCCAGCAGCTCTCTAGGCGGGAGGGCGAGGTCCGGGGAGCTGTTTTTT	CASSSLGGRARSGELFF
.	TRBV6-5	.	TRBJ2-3	TGTGCCAGCAGTTATGGTTTCACAGATACGCAGTATTTT	CASSYGFTDTQYF
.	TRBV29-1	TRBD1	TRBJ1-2	TGCAGCGTTGAAGATTGGGACAGGGGGCTTAACTATGGCTACACCTTC	CSVEDWDRGLNYGYTF
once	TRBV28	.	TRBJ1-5	TGTGCCAGCGGCCTCTGGGGAAACAATCAGCCCCAGCATTTT	CASGLWGNNQPQHF
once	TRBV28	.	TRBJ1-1	TGTGCCAGCAGTTTCCGTTCCACCGGGACGGCTAACACTGAAGCTTTCTTT	CASSFRSTGTANTEAFF
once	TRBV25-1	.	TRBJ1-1	TGTGCCAGCAGTGAACCTCCCGGGCGGGAGAACACTGAAGCTTTCTTT	CASSEPPGRENTEAFF
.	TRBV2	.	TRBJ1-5	TGTGCCAGCAGTGAGACGAGGGTCAATCAGCCCCAGCATTTT	CASSETRVNQPQHF
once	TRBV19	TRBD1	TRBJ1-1	TGTGCCAGTAGCGCCACAGGGGGCTGGAACACTGAAGCTTTCTTT	CASSATGGWNTEAFF
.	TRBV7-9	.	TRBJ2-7	TGTGCCAGCAGCGATCCCCTTGGGCCCGAGCAGTACTTC	CASSDPLGPEQYF
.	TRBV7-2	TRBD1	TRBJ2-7	TGTGCCAGCAGACCTACAGGGGGCGCCTACGCCTACGAGCAGTACTTC	CASRPTGGAYAYEQYF
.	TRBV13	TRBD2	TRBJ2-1	TGTGCCAGCAGCCCCCTCGGGACTAGCGGTAACAATGAGCAGTTCTTC	CASSPLGTSGNNEQFF
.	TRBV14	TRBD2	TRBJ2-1	TGTGCCAGCAGCCCGACTAGCCCCCGAAGGAAGAATGAGCAGTTCTTC	CASSPTSPRRKNEQFF
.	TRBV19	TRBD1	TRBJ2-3	TGTGCCAGTAGTATCGGGGACAGGGAGGTCACAGATACGCAGTATTTT	CASSIGDREVTDTQYF
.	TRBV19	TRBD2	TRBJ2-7	TGTGCCAGTAGTGCAACTAGCGGGCGTACCTACGAGCAGTACTTC	CASSATSGRTYEQYF
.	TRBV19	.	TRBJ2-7	TGTGCCAGTAGTAACGGGCTCTCCTACGAGCAGTACTTC	CASSNGLSYEQYF
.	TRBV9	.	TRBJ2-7	TGTGCCAGCAGCGTAGGCAGTGTTGGGTTCGAGCAGTACTTC	CASSVGSVGFEQYF
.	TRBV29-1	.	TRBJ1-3	TGCAGCGTTGGGTCCTCTGGAAACACCATATATTTT	CSVGSSGNTIYF
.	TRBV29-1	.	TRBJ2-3	TGCAGCATCCGGGATTTGCTGGGCACAGATACGCAGTATTTT	CSIRDLLGTDTQYF
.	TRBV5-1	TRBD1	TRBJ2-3	TGCGCCAGCAGCGAGGGACAGGGTACAGATACGCAGTATTTT	CASSEGQGTDTQYF
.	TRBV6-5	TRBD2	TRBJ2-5	TGTGCCTGTCAAGTCGGGACTAGCGTGGAGACCCAGTACTTC	CACQVGTSVETQYF
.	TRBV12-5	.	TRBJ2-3	TGTGCTAGTGGCCGAGGACTAAAGAACACAGATACGCAGTATTTT	CASGRGLKNTDTQYF
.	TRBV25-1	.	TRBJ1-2	TGTGCCAGCAGTCCCCGGGGACCCTATGGCTACACCTTC	CASSPRGPYGYTF
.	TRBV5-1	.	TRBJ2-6	TGCGCCAGTGGACAGACAAGCTCTGGGGCCAACGTCCTGACTTTC	CASGQTSSGANVLTF
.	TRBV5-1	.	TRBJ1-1	TGCGCCAGCAGCTCCGCAGGGCAGGGAAGCACTGAAGCTTTCTTT	CASSSAGQGSTEAFF
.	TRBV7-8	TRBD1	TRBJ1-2	TGTGCCAGCAGCTTGGCAGGGGGGATCTATGGCTACACCTTC	CASSLAGGIYGYTF
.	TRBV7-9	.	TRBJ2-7	TGTGCCAGCAGCCCCGGGACAAACCCCTACGAGCAGTACTTC	CASSPGTNPYEQYF
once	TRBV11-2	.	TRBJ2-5	TGTGCCAGCAGCTTAGCAGAACAAGAGACCCAGTACTTC	CASSLAEQETQYF
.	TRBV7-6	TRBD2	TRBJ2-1	TGTGCTACTACCGGGACTATCTACAATGAGCAGTTCTTC	CATTGTIYNEQFF
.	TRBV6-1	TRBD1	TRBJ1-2	TGTGCCAGCAGTGAAGATCAGGGGGACGATGGCTACACCTTC	CASSEDQGDDGYTF
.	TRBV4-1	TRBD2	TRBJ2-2	TGCGCCAGCAGGACGGGAGGACCGAACACCGGGGAGCTGTTTTTT	CASRTGGPNTGELFF
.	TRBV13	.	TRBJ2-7	TGTGCCAGCAGCTCACAGGGGAGGTTCTACGAGCAGTACTTC	CASSSQGRFYEQYF
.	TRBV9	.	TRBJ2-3	TGTGCCAGCAGCGTGGCAACGGGAGAGTCAGATACGCAGTATTTT	CASSVATGESDTQYF
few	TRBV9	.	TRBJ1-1	TGTGCCAGCAGCCCCCTTGGAAGCACTGAAGCTTTCTTT	CASSPLGSTEAFF
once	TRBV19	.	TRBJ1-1	TGTGCCAGTAGTAACTCCCCTACTGAAGCTTTCTTT	CASSNSPTEAFF
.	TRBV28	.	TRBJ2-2	TGTGCCAGCAGTTTACTCCCTCCCGACCGAAGCGGTTACGGGGAGCTGTTTTTT	CASSLLPPDRSGYGELFF
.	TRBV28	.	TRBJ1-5	TGTGCCAGCAGTTCCTCAGGGGAAGGCAATCAGCCCCAGCATTTT	CASSSSGEGNQPQHF
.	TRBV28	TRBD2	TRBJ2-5	TGTGCCAGCAGTTCTGGGACTAGCGGGAGGGCCGGAGAGACCCAGTACTTC	CASSSGTSGRAGETQYF
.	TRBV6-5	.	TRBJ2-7	TGTGCCAGCACTTGGACGCCCACCTACGAGCAGTACTTC	CASTWTPTYEQYF
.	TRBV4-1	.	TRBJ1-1	TGCGCCAGCAGCCAAGGTGCTGGTCAGATGAACACTGAAGCTTTCTTT	CASSQGAGQMNTEAFF
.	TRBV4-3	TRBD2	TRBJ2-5	TGCGCCAGCACCCCCAGGGCGGGAGCTGGAGAGACCCAGTACTTC	CASTPRAGAGETQYF
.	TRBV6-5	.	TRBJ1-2	TGTGCCAGCAGTTACTCGGAGGACTACACCTTC	CASSYSEDYTF
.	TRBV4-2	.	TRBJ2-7	TGTGCCAGCAGCTCGGACGGTTCCCCCTACGAGCAGTACTTC	CASSSDGSPYEQYF
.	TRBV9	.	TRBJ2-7	TGTGCCAGCAGCGTAGGATCCCCGTTTTACGAGCAGTACTTC	CASSVGSPFYEQYF
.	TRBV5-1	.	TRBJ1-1	TGCGCCAGCAGCCGTTACACCGAGAGTCCTGAAGCTTTCTTT	CASSRYTESPEAFF
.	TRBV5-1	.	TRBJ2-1	TGCGCCAGCAGCTCCGACAGAATGACCTACAATGAGCAGTTCTTC	CASSSDRMTYNEQFF
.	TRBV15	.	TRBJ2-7	TGTGCCACCAGCACCACACAGGGCTGGACGGGGCAGTACTTC	CATSTTQGWTGQYF
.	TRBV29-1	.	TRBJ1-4	TGCAGCGTTACTTTAGAGACAACTAATGAAAAACTGTTTTTT	CSVTLETTNEKLFF
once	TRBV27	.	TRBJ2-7	TGTGCCAGCAGTTTAGGTCCCCAGCAGTACTTC	CASSLGPQQYF
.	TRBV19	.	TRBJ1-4	TGTGCCAGTAGTATGATGGGGGAAAAACTGTTTTTT	CASSMMGEKLFF
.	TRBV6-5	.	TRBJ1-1	TGTGCCAGCATCAGGGACACCGGAACAACTGAAGCTTTCTTT	CASIRDTGTTEAFF
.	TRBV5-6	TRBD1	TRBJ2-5	TGTGCCAGCAGAACAGGGGGACAGGCAAAGCAAGAGACCCAGTACTTC	CASRTGGQAKQETQYF